This T cell receptor beta chain was recovered during a study of T cells in Graves' hyperthyroidism and ophthalmopathy. Across the whole study: At the time of initial diagnosis and before any treatment, peripheral blood was collected.

This clonotype was recorded many times. Its antigen is currently unknown. Any patient presenting with uncontrolled infection, other autoimmune disease, pregnancy or lactation was left out. Diagnoses used clinical symptoms, serum thyroxine and TRAb, thyroid ultrasound and orbital computed tomography. RNA transcripts yielded amplified TCR beta CDR3 regions. First-round RT-PCR with HTBI primers amplified the TCR CDR3 region. MiXCR, applied by TCRdb to the multiplex PCR reads, yields one record per CDR3 protein. The data contain approximately 610,000 distinct CDR3 sequences, roughly 14% of them singletons. Study-level findings and limits: Blood samples included most of the expanded thyroid clonotypes exceeding 0.001.

V lost 0 bases and J 9 bases, leaving 9 bases between the germline ends. The germline CDR1 and CDR2 sequences are SGHRS and YFSETQ. The CDR3 extends over 12 amino acids. The sequence was collected from a woman aged 40 to 55 with Graves' ophthalmopathy. Sequenced sample: blood. The V gene is TRBV5-1, the J gene TRBJ1-1; D gene uncertain. CDR3 region: CASSLEGSQAFF. In nucleotides, the CDR3 is TGCGCCAGCAGCTTGGAAGGGTCGCAAGCTTTCTTT.